Given below is one T cell receptor beta chain in context. Its antigen is undetermined. TCR beta cDNA was made by 5'RACE template switching with UMIs. Using the 5' RACE reads, TCRdb records one entry per CDR3 protein without DNA. The sample spans just under 150,000 distinct CDR3 sequences; the ten largest clones claim around 12%. This specimen comes from a study of T cells expressing NK-cell markers. Study at large: According to the study, TCR beta repertoires originated from sorted CD3+CD56+NKG2C+, CD3+CD56+NKG2C- and CD3+CD56-NKG2C+ T cells.

The CDR3 length is 15 residues. Study-wide findings and caveats: Unclear, still, was the HCMV specificity of the expanded NKG2C+ T cell clones.

The clonotype originates from a man between 18 and 35 years old in good health. The source material was blood T cells: a sorted CD56 or NKG2C T cell subset, CD4+ or CD8+ T cells, or bulk PBMC T cells (not recorded which). The V call is TRBV12-3 or TRBV12-4, the J call TRBJ1-2. CDR3 loop: CASSGSAGGFNGYTF.